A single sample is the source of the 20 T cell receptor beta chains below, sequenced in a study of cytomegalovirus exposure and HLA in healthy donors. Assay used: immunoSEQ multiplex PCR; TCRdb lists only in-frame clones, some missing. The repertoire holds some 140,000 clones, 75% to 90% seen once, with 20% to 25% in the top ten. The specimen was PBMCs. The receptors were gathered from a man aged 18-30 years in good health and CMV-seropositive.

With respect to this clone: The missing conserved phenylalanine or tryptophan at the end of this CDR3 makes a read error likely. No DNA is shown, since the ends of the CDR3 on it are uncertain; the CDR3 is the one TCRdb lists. CDR3: CASTSIHPGAA. This rearrangement joins TRBV9 to TRBJ1-2; whether TRBD1, the table's D call, matches the DNA was not checked. The germline V gene encodes CDR1 SGDLS and CDR2 YYNGEE. Inclusive of both ends, the CDR3 amounts to 11 amino acids.

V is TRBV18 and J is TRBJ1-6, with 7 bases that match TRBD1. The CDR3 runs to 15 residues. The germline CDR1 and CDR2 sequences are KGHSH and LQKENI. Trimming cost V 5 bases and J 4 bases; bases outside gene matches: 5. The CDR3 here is CASSFGQDYNSPLHF. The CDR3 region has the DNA TGTGCCAGCTCATTTGGACAGGATTATAATTCACCCCTCCACTTT. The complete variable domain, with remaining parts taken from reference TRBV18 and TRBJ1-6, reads NAGVMQNPRHLVRRRGQEARLRCSPMKGHSHVYWYRQLPEEGLKFMVYLQKENIIDESGMPKERFSAEFPKEGPSILRIQQVVRGDSAAYFCASSFGQDYNSPLHFGNGTRLTVT.

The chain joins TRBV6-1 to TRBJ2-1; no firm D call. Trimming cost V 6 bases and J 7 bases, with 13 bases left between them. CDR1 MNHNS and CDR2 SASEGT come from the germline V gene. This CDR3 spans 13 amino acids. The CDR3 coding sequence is TGTGCCAGCAGGGAACTAAATATAAATGAGCAGTTCTTC. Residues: CASRELNINEQFF.

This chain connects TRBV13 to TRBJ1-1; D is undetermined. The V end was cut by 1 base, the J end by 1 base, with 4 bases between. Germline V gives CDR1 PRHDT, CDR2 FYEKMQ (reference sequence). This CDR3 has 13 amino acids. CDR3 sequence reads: CASSLVRNTEAFF. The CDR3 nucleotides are TGTGCCAGCAGCTTAGTCAGGAACACTGAAGCTTTCTTT. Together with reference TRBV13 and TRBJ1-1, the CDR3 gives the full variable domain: AAGVIQSPRHLIKEKRETATLKCYPIPRHDTVYWYQQGPGQDPQFLISFYEKMQSDKGSIPDRFSAQQFSDYHSELNMSSLELGDSALYFCASSLVRNTEAFFGQGTRLTVV.

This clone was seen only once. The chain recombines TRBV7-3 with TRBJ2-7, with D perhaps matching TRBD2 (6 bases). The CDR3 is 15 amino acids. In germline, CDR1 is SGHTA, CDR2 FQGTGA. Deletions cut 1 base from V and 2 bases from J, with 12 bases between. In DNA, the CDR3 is TGTGCCAGCAGCTTAATGGGGGGAGTCCCCTACGAGCAGTACTTC. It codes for CASSLMGGVPYEQYF.

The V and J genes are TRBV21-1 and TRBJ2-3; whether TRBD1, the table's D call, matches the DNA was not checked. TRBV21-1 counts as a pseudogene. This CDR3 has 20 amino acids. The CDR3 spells CASSKYPRDRVISSTDTQYF. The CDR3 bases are TGTGCCAGCAGCAAATACCCTCGAGACAGGGTAATTTCTAGCACAGATACGCAGTATTTT.

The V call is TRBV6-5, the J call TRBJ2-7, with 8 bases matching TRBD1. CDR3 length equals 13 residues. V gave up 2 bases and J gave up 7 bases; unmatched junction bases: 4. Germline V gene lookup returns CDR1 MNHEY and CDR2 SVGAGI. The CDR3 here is CASSYGRGLEQYF. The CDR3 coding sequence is TGTGCCAGCAGTTACGGCAGGGGGCTTGAGCAGTACTTC.

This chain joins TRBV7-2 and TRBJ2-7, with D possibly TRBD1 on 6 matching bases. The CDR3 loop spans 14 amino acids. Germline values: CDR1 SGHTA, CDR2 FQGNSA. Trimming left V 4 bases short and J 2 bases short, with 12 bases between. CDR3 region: CASSSWDTAYEQYF. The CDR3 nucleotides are TGTGCCAGCAGCTCCTGGGACACAGCCTACGAGCAGTACTTC.

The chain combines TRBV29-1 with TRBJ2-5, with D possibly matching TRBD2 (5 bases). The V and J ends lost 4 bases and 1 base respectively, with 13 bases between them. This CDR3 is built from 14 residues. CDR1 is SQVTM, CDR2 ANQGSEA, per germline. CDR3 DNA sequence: TGCAGCGTTGGAAGCGGAACCTTCCAAGAGACCCAGTACTTC. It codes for CSVGSGTFQETQYF. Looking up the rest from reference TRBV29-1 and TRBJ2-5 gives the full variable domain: SAVISQKPSRDICQRGTSLTIQCQVDSQVTMMFWYRQQPGQSLTLIATANQGSEATYESGFVIDKFPISRPNLTFSTLTVSNMSPEDSSIYLCSVGSGTFQETQYFGPGTRLLVL.

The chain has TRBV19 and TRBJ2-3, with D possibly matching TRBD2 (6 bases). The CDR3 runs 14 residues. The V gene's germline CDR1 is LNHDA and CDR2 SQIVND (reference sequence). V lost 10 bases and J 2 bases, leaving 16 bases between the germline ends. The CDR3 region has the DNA TGTGCCACCCGGACTATCTCTATCACAGATACGCAGTATTTT. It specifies CATRTISITDTQYF.

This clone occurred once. The CDR3 DNA reads TGTGCCAGCAGCGGAATTACAGGTTCCTACGAGCAGTACTTC. Amino acid sequence: CASSGITGSYEQYF. The chain carries TRBV5-5 and TRBJ2-7; maybe TRBD1 (5 bases). V dropped 4 bases and J dropped 1 base, with 12 bases sitting between them. The CDR3 has 14 residues. CDR1 is SGHKS, CDR2 YYEKEE, per germline (reference sequence). The variable domain in full, completed from reference TRBV5-5 and TRBJ2-7, reads DAGVTQSPTHLIKTRGQQVTLRCSPISGHKSVSWYQQVLGQGPQFIFQYYEKEERGRGNFPDRFSARQFPNYSSELNVNALLLGDSALYLCASSGITGSYEQYFGPGTRLTVT.

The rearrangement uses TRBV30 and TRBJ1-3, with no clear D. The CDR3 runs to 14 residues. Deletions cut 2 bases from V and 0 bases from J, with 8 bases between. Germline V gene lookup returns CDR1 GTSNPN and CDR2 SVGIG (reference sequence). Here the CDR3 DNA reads TGTGCCTGGAGTTCAGGAAGCTCTGGAAACACCATATATTTT. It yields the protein CAWSSGSSGNTIYF.

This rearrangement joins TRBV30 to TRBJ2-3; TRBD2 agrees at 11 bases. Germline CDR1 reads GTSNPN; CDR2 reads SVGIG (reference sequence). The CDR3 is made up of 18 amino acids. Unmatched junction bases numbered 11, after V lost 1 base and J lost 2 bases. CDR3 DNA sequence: TGTGCCTGGAGTGGGGGAAAACTAGCGGGAGCCTACACAGATACGCAGTATTTT. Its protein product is CAWSGGKLAGAYTDTQYF.

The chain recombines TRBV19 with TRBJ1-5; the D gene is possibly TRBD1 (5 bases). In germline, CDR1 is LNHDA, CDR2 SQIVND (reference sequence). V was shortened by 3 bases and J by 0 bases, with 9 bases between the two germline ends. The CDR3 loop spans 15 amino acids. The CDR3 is CASSIQGDSNQPQHF. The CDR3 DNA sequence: TGTGCCAGTAGTATCCAGGGCGATAGCAATCAGCCCCAGCATTTT.

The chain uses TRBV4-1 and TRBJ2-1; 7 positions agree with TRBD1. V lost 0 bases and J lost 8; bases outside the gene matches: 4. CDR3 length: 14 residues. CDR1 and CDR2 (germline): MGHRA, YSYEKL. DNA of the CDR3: TGCGCCAGCAGCCAAGATCGACAGGGCCATGAGCAGTTCTTC. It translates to CASSQDRQGHEQFF.

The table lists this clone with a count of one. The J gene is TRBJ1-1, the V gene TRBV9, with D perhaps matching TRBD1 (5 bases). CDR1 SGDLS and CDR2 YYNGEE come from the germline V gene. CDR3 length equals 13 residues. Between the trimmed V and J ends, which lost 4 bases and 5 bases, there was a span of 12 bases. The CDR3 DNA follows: TGTGCCAGCAGCCCAGACGGACAAACTGAAGCTTTCTTT. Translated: CASSPDGQTEAFF.

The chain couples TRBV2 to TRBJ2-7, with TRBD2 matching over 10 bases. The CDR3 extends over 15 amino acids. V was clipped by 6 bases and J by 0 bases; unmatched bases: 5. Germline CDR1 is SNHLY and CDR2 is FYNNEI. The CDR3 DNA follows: TGTGCCAGCAGCAGGGAGCGGGGGGGCTCCTACGAGCAGTACTTC. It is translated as CASSRERGGSYEQYF.

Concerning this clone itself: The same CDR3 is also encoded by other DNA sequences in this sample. The CDR3 region is CASSYSGGTNYGYTF. The CDR3 nucleotides read TGTGCCAGCAGTTACTCCGGAGGGACCAACTATGGCTACACCTTC. The chain joins TRBV6-5 to TRBJ1-2; a possible D gene is TRBD1 (5 bases). Trimming pared 0 bases from V and 2 bases from J, leaving 10 bases between. The CDR3 loop spans 15 amino acids. CDR1 and CDR2 from the germline V gene are MNHEY and SVGAGI.

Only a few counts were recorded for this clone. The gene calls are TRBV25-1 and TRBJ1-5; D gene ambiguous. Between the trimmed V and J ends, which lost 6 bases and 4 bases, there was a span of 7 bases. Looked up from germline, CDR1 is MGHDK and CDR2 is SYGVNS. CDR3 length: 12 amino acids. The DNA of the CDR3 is TGTGCCAGCAGGGGAGGGAATCAGCCCCAGCATTTT. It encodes CASRGGNQPQHF.

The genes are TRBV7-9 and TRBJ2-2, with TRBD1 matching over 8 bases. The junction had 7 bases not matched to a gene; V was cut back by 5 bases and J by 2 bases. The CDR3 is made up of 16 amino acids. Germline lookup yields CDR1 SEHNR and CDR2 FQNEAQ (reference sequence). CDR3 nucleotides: TGTGCCAGCAGCCACAGGGGGGAGTTAAACACCGGGGAGCTGTTTTTT. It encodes CASSHRGELNTGELFF.